The next 30 T cell receptor beta chains were all read from a single sample in a study of T cell responses to AZD1222 COVID-19 vaccine. The assay was immunoSEQ multiplex PCR, and TCRdb's table has in-frame clones only and misses some. The sample yields 77,000 or so clones, around 87% seen once. The sequences come from peripheral blood, collected 28 days after the second AZD1222 dose. These receptor sequences come from an adult who received the AZD1222 COVID-19 vaccine.

The V gene is TRBV10-3, the J gene TRBJ2-3, with 8 bases that match TRBD2. Looked up from germline, CDR1 is ENHRY and CDR2 is SYGVKD. J was trimmed by 1 base and V by 3 bases; bases with no gene match: 3. This CDR3 region has 15 residues. CDR3 residues: CAISDGRGGTDTQYF. The CDR3 DNA follows: TGTGCCATCAGTGATGGGCGGGGGGGCACAGATACGCAGTATTTT.

The genes are TRBV4-1 and TRBJ2-4, with 9 bases identical to TRBD1. This CDR3 comprises 16 residues. The germline CDR1 and CDR2 sequences are MGHRA and YSYEKL. The V and J ends lost 1 base and 1 base, in that order; junction bases with no gene match: 2. CDR3 protein: CASSQGGQGAKNIQYF. CDR3 bases: TGCGCCAGCAGCCAAGGAGGACAGGGGGCCAAAAACATTCAGTACTTC.

The chain recombines TRBV21-1 with TRBJ1-2; the D call of TRBD1 is as the table states it, not checked on the DNA. TRBV21-1 is reported as a pseudogene. The CDR3 contains 13 residues. CDR3 nucleotide sequence: TGTGCCAGCACCAACAGGGCCCAGGGTGGCTACACCTTC. Its translation is CASTNRAQGGYTF.

The genes are TRBV12-3 or TRBV12-4 and TRBJ1-5; no firm D call. The CDR3 covers 12 residues. The V end was cut by 4 bases, the J end by 7 bases, with 8 bases between. This CDR3 is CASSSPGQPQHF. The CDR3 DNA sequence: TGTGCCAGCAGTTCCCCCGGACAGCCCCAGCATTTT.

As regards this clone: This sample also contains other DNA sequences that code for the same CDR3. This chain links TRBV5-1 with TRBJ2-7, with unresolved D. The CDR3 spans 13 residues. V gave up 0 bases and J gave up 3 bases, with 7 bases separating them. Per germline, CDR1 SGHRS and CDR2 YFSETQ. CDR3 in DNA: TGCGCCAGCAGCTTGGACAGCGTCTACGAGCAGTACTTC. Encoded protein: CASSLDSVYEQYF.

V usage is TRBV2 and J usage is TRBJ2-7; D not resolved. Germline assignment: CDR1 SNHLY and CDR2 FYNNEI. V was pared by 6 bases and J by 5 bases, with 14 bases between. The CDR3 runs 13 residues. CDR3 DNA: TGTGCCAGCAGGCTCCGGTTCGGAGACGAGCAGTACTTC. This gives the protein CASRLRFGDEQYF.

The V call is TRBV6-2 or TRBV6-3, the J call TRBJ1-2; D unclear. The ends were cut back, 2 bases at V and 4 bases at J, with 14 bases in the middle. The CDR3 is 15 residues long. CDR1 is MNHEY and CDR2 is SVGEGT in the germline V gene. The CDR3 coding sequence is TGTGCCAGCAGTTACAGAAACGAGGGTTCCTATGGCTACACCTTC. As protein: CASSYRNEGSYGYTF.

Written as DNA, the CDR3 is TGTGCCAGCAGCCGGACCGAGACTGAGTCTGAAGCTTTCTTT. It codes for CASSRTETESEAFF. The chain combines TRBV7-2 with TRBJ1-1; D is ambiguous. V lost 5 bases and J 6 bases, leaving 16 bases between the germline ends. Germline V gives CDR1 SGHTA, CDR2 FQGNSA. CDR3 length equals 14 residues.

This clone was recorded only once. This chain uses TRBV27 with TRBJ1-6; D is undetermined. In germline, CDR1 is MNHEY, CDR2 SMNVEV (reference sequence). V gave up 3 bases and J gave up 5 bases, with 8 bases separating them. This CDR3 is 14 amino acids long. The CDR3 loop is CASSFSQNNSPLHF. The CDR3 DNA is TGTGCCAGCAGTTTTAGTCAGAATAATTCACCCCTCCACTTT.

This chain connects TRBV7-2 to TRBJ2-1; D may match TRBD1 or TRBD2 (5 bases each). Germline V lookup: CDR1 SGHTA, CDR2 FQGNSA. V lost 5 bases and J 2 bases, leaving 16 bases between the germline ends. This CDR3 is built from 16 residues. The CDR3 here is CASSHPGTVPYNEQFF. For the CDR3, the DNA is TGTGCCAGCAGCCATCCCGGGACGGTTCCCTACAATGAGCAGTTCTTC.

This sequence joins TRBV30 and TRBJ1-2; 7 nucleotides align to TRBD1. Germline-derived CDR1 and CDR2 are GTSNPN and SVGIG (reference sequence). This CDR3 is 16 amino acids long. With V trimmed by 0 bases and J by 3 bases, 10 bases remained unmatched. The CDR3 protein is CAWSVLRSDRDYGYTF. The CDR3 coding sequence is TGTGCCTGGAGTGTACTTAGGAGCGACAGGGACTATGGCTACACCTTC.

This clone was recorded only once. The chain has TRBV28 and TRBJ1-1; D is unclear. Germline CDR1 reads MDHEN; CDR2 reads SYDVKM. The ends were cut back, 1 base at V and 0 bases at J, with 3 bases in the middle. The CDR3 has 13 amino acids. This chain's CDR3 is CASSLSVNTEAFF. The CDR3 nucleotides are TGTGCCAGCAGTTTATCAGTGAACACTGAAGCTTTCTTT.

The count of this clone is one. The rearrangement joins TRBV11-2 to TRBJ1-1, with 10 bases identical to TRBD1. Trimming cost V 5 bases and J 7 bases; bases outside gene matches: 16. Per germline, CDR1 SGHAT and CDR2 FQNNGV. CDR3 length: 17 amino acids. The CDR3 loop reads CASSPLLPTGGWIEAFF. The CDR3 nucleotides are TGTGCCAGCAGCCCCCTTCTTCCGACAGGGGGCTGGATTGAAGCTTTCTTT.

CDR3 bases: TGTGCCAGCACCCCGAGGGGGGAGGGGAGCAATCAGCCCCAGCATTTT. Translated: CASTPRGEGSNQPQHF. The chain links TRBV6-2 or TRBV6-3 to TRBJ1-5; D is perhaps TRBD1 (6 bases). V shed 7 bases and J shed 1 base, with 17 bases lying between them. The CDR3 loop spans 16 amino acids. Looked up from germline, CDR1 is MNHEY and CDR2 is SVGEGT.

The chain joins TRBV2 to TRBJ1-2, with 7 bases that match TRBD1. Trimming removed 5 bases from V and 8 bases from J; junction bases left unmatched: 5. The length of the CDR3 is 12 residues. CDR1 is SNHLY and CDR2 is FYNNEI in the germline V gene. DNA of the CDR3: TGTGCCAGCAGTTTACAGGGGTGGGGCTACACCTTC. Translating it yields CASSLQGWGYTF.

The chain uses TRBV14 and TRBJ2-7, with D possibly being TRBD1 (5 bases). Looked up from germline, CDR1 is SGHDN and CDR2 is FVKESK. V dropped 3 bases and J dropped 4 bases, with 19 bases sitting between them. This CDR3 is built from 16 residues. CDR3 bases: TGTGCCAGCAGCCAGTTACAGTTCCCAGGGCCGTACGAGCAGTACTTC. Translation: CASSQLQFPGPYEQYF.

The genes are TRBV15 and TRBJ2-3; D might be TRBD1 or TRBD2, each matching 5 bases. Per the germline V gene, CDR1 is LNHNV and CDR2 is YYDKDF (reference sequence). This CDR3 spans 15 amino acids. The V and J ends lost 1 base and 1 base respectively, with 9 bases between them. The chain's CDR3 is CATSRGGSGTDTQYF. The CDR3 DNA reads as TGTGCCACCAGCAGAGGGGGGTCCGGCACAGATACGCAGTATTTT. Full variable domain (remainder filled in from reference TRBV15 and TRBJ2-3): DAMVIQNPRYQVTQFGKPVTLSCSQTLNHNVMYWYQQKSSQAPKLLFHYYDKDFNNEADTPDNFQSRRPNTSFCFLDIRSPGLGDTAMYLCATSRGGSGTDTQYFGPGTRLTVL.

The genes are TRBV30 and TRBJ1-2, with D maybe TRBD1 (5 bases). The germline CDR1 and CDR2 sequences are GTSNPN and SVGIG (reference sequence). This CDR3 is built from 13 residues. The V gene lost 3 bases and the J gene lost 4 bases, with 12 bases spanning the gap. Here the CDR3 DNA reads TGTGCCTGGAGGGCAGGGAAAGCCTATGGCTACACCTTC. Translation gives CAWRAGKAYGYTF.

The rearrangement uses TRBV29-1 and TRBJ2-3; D not resolved. This CDR3 region has 10 residues. Trimming stripped 0 bases from V and 8 bases from J, with 3 bases between. Germline V gene lookup returns CDR1 SQVTM and CDR2 ANQGSEA. The CDR3 loop reads CSVEEGTQYF. The CDR3, as DNA: TGCAGCGTTGAAGAGGGTACGCAGTATTTT.

This clone was detected only a few times. The chain carries TRBV4-1 and TRBJ2-6, with D unclear. V was cut by 0 bases and J by 0 bases, with 6 bases left in between. The CDR3 is 16 amino acids. Germline V CDR1 and CDR2: MGHRA, YSYEKL. Here the CDR3 DNA reads TGCGCCAGCAGCCAAGATGTGGGCTCTGGGGCCAACGTCCTGACTTTC. Encoded protein: CASSQDVGSGANVLTF.

This rearrangement joins TRBV2 to TRBJ1-4; D is unresolved. The ends were cut back, 0 bases at V and 5 bases at J, with 19 bases in the middle. Germline-derived CDR1 and CDR2 are SNHLY and FYNNEI. The CDR3 covers 18 residues. Here the CDR3 DNA reads TGTGCCAGCAGTGAAGCTGTGAGGGTGTTATGGTCGAATGAAAAACTGTTTTTT. Amino acid sequence: CASSEAVRVLWSNEKLFF.

For this clone: Mismatch with germline at one junction end may stem from a read error. This chain uses TRBV11-2 with TRBJ1-4; possible D gene TRBD1, 6 bases. This CDR3 comprises 15 residues. Germline CDR1 is SGHAT and CDR2 is FQNNGV. CDR3 loop: CASGFRGVTNEKLFF. CDR3 DNA sequence: TGTGCCAGCGGCTTTAGGGGGGTGACTAATGAAAAACTGTTTTTT.

In this sample, this clone turned up once. This chain connects TRBV4-3 to TRBJ2-1; TRBD2 is a possible D gene (6 bases). The CDR3 runs to 16 residues. V lost 0 bases and J lost 4, with 13 bases in between. Germline CDR1 and CDR2: LGHNA and YSLEER. Here the CDR3 DNA reads TGCGCCAGCAGCCAAGAGGGCGGGGATATTTACAATGAGCAGTTCTTC. Translation gives CASSQEGGDIYNEQFF.

This chain connects TRBV6-5 to TRBJ1-6, with TRBD1 identical over 7 bases. The CDR3 is made up of 14 amino acids. V lost 6 bases, J lost 9 bases, and 8 bases stayed unmatched. CDR1 MNHEY and CDR2 SVGAGI come from the germline V gene. The CDR3 sequence: CASRAGTDPSPLHF. The CDR3 DNA is TGTGCCAGCAGGGCCGGGACAGATCCTTCACCCCTCCACTTT.

CDR3 sequence: CASCPIRKNTEAFF. The CDR3 coding sequence is TGTGCCAGCTGTCCCATCAGGAAGAACACTGAAGCTTTCTTT. This chain uses TRBV5-8 with TRBJ1-1; the D is unclear. This CDR3 region has 14 residues. V lost 7 bases and J lost 1, with 14 bases in between. CDR1 is SGHTS and CDR2 is YDEGEE in the germline V gene.

J is TRBJ2-1 and V is TRBV20-1; tentative D call: TRBD1 (5 bases). With 3 bases removed from V and 15 bases from J, the gap between germline ends came to 15 bases. This CDR3 region has 11 residues. In germline, CDR1 is DFQATT, CDR2 SNEGSKA (reference sequence). The CDR3 nucleotides are TGCAGTGCTAGTACAGGATCGGTTTGGTTCTTC. Encoded protein: CSASTGSVWFF.

The chain carries TRBV30 and TRBJ1-6; the D gene is possibly TRBD1 (6 bases). The CDR3 runs to 14 residues. CDR1 GTSNPN and CDR2 SVGIG come from the germline V gene (reference sequence). The V gene lost 0 bases and the J gene lost 7 bases, with 10 bases spanning the gap. CDR3 amino acids: CAWSVRQANSPLHF. In DNA, the CDR3 is TGTGCCTGGAGTGTACGACAGGCGAATTCACCCCTCCACTTT.

The V call is TRBV4-1, the J call TRBJ1-6, with 7 nucleotides matching TRBD1. Germline assignment: CDR1 MGHRA and CDR2 YSYEKL. The CDR3 sequence is 18 residues long. Trimming at V came to 0 bases and at J to 6 bases, leaving 11 bases not matched to a gene. The CDR3 coding sequence is TGCGCCAGCAGCCAAGAGGGTCCCGGGACAGAGACTAATTCACCCCTCCACTTT. It is translated as CASSQEGPGTETNSPLHF.

This clone was recorded a few times. The chain links TRBV19 to TRBJ1-4; D unclear. V lost 3 bases and J lost 7, with 9 bases in between. There are 13 residues in the CDR3. From germline, CDR1 is LNHDA and CDR2 SQIVND (reference sequence). The CDR3 sequence is CASSIDTGEKLFF. The CDR3 region has the DNA TGTGCCAGTAGTATCGATACTGGTGAAAAACTGTTTTTT.

This chain uses TRBV29-1 with TRBJ1-1, with TRBD1 as a possible D gene (5 bases). The V gene lost 6 bases and the J gene lost 6 bases, with 17 bases spanning the gap. The CDR3 has 13 residues. Germline CDR1 SQVTM, CDR2 ANQGSEA. The CDR3 bases are TGCAGCGTCAAATCGGGGGGGAGGTCTGAAGCTTTCTTT. Its translation is CSVKSGGRSEAFF.